The 27 T cell receptor beta chains below come from one sample, sequenced in a study of T-cell memory formation after mild COVID-19. A single record per CDR3 protein comes from TCRdb applying MiXCR to the 5' RACE reads. The sample holds some 160,000 distinct CDR3 sequences, 13% seen once. Sequencing input: PBMCs or a T cell subset sorted from them (not recorded which). These receptors originate from a man in his late teens or twenties who had mild COVID-19 (a few samples of this study predate the infection). Cell type and time point are not known.

The chain is built from TRBV4-1 and TRBJ2-2; TRBD2 matches 11 bases. Trimming removed 4 bases from V and 4 bases from J; junction bases left unmatched: 11. CDR1 and CDR2 from the germline V gene are MGHRA and YSYEKL. CDR3 size: 18 residues. The CDR3 spells CASSRSLAGEVSTGELFF. The CDR3 DNA reads TGCGCCAGCAGCCGCTCACTAGCGGGGGAAGTTAGCACCGGGGAGCTGTTTTTT.

The V gene is TRBV20-1, the J gene TRBJ2-5; 11 nucleotides agree with TRBD2. The germline CDR1 and CDR2 sequences are DFQATT and SNEGSKA (reference sequence). Trimming cost V 3 bases and J 5 bases; bases outside gene matches: 11. This CDR3 contains 16 residues. The CDR3 DNA is TGCAGTGCTAGGGGAGGTAGCGGGGGGGCCGGTGAGACCCAGTACTTC. Its protein is CSARGGSGGAGETQYF.

This clonotype appeared a few times. The chain uses TRBV11-2 and TRBJ2-3, with 12 bases aligning to TRBD2. CDR3 length: 15 amino acids. V shed 3 bases, J shed 7 bases, and the junction held 5 bases outside the gene matches. Germline V CDR1 and CDR2: SGHAT, FQNNGV. CDR3 protein: CASSFRTSGAYTQYF. CDR3 nucleotides: TGTGCCAGCAGCTTCAGGACTAGCGGGGCATATACGCAGTATTTT.

The chain links TRBV20-1 to TRBJ1-2; 7 positions agree with TRBD1. Germline values: CDR1 DFQATT, CDR2 SNEGSKA (reference sequence). This CDR3 spans 13 amino acids. V gave up 2 bases and J gave up 6 bases; unmatched junction bases: 6. CDR3 in DNA: TGCAGTGCTAGATACCCGCAGGGGGATGGCTACACCTTC. This encodes CSARYPQGDGYTF.

As to this clonotype: A read error may account for a junction end that differs from germline. The CDR3 reads CSARDGTRRAGELIF. CDR3 sequence (DNA): TGCAGTGCTAGAGATGGGACTAGGAGGGCCGGGGAGCTGATTTTT. The J gene is TRBJ2-2, the V gene TRBV20-1; 8 positions agree with TRBD2. CDR3 length equals 15 residues. Germline V gene data show CDR1 as DFQATT and CDR2 as SNEGSKA (reference sequence).

This clonotype was picked up many times. This chain links TRBV4-3 with TRBJ1-1; 9 bases match TRBD1. V was pared by 1 base and J by 0 bases, with 6 bases of the junction left unmatched. The CDR3 extends over 17 amino acids. Germline V gene sequence: CDR1 LGHNA, CDR2 YSLEER. This CDR3 reads CASSQAATGGLNTEAFF. In nucleotides, the CDR3 is TGCGCCAGCAGCCAAGCCGCGACAGGGGGATTGAACACTGAAGCTTTCTTT.

This clonotype was counted between two and nine times. A read error is possible here, since a much larger clone lies one base away. This chain links TRBV7-3 with TRBJ2-7; no clear D. The CDR3 is made up of 14 amino acids. Germline lookup yields CDR1 SGHTA and CDR2 FQGTGA. V shed 2 bases and J shed 3 bases, with 11 bases lying between them. CDR3 in amino acids: CASSLHPERYEQYV. In DNA, the CDR3 is TGTGCCAGCAGCTTACACCCAGAGCGCTACGAGCAGTACGTC.

This clonotype was seen a few times. V and J are TRBV24-1 and TRBJ2-3; D gene unclear. Germline V CDR1 and CDR2: KGHDR, SFDVKD. V lost 0 bases, J lost 8 bases, and 8 bases lay in between. The CDR3 is 13 residues long. For the CDR3, the DNA is TGTGCCACCAGTGATTTGGAAAGGCTTACGCAGTATTTT. It codes for CATSDLERLTQYF.

The chain employs TRBV7-6 and TRBJ2-3; TRBD2 matches 10 bases. There are 17 residues in the CDR3. V shed 0 bases, J shed 2 bases, and the junction held 5 bases outside the gene matches. CDR1 is SGHVS and CDR2 is FNYEAQ in the germline V gene. This CDR3 reads CASSLARTSGATDTQYF. CDR3 nucleotide sequence: TGTGCCAGCAGCTTAGCCCGCACTAGCGGGGCCACAGATACGCAGTATTTT.

The sample holds a few counts of this clonotype. CDR3 nucleotides: TGTGCCAGCTGGACGTCTGGGGCCAACGTCCTGACTTTC. It specifies CASWTSGANVLTF. J is TRBJ2-6 and V is TRBV12-3 or TRBV12-4; D not resolved. With 8 bases removed from V and 1 base from J, the gap between germline ends came to 6 bases. The CDR3 runs 13 residues.

This clonotype was recorded a few times. The chain combines TRBV28 with TRBJ2-7; no reliable D call. Germline CDR1 MDHEN, CDR2 SYDVKM. CDR3 length: 11 amino acids. With 5 bases removed from V and 3 bases from J, the gap between germline ends came to 5 bases. Here the CDR3 reads CASSHIYEQYF. The CDR3 DNA reads as TGTGCCAGCAGTCACATCTACGAGCAGTACTTC.

This chain connects TRBV29-1 to TRBJ1-1, with unresolved D. The V and J ends lost 7 bases and 5 bases respectively, with 8 bases between them. This CDR3 region has 10 residues. Germline CDR1 is SQVTM and CDR2 is ANQGSEA. CDR3: CSAETTEAFF. The CDR3 bases are TGCAGCGCGGAGACAACTGAAGCTTTCTTT.

The chain recombines TRBV5-1 with TRBJ2-5; D gene uncertain. Germline V CDR1 and CDR2: SGHRS, YFSETQ. V lost 5 bases and J 5 bases, leaving 13 bases between the germline ends. The CDR3 loop spans 13 amino acids. CDR3 sequence reads: CASRTRGSETQYF. DNA for the CDR3: TGCGCCAGCAGGACACGAGGCAGCGAGACCCAGTACTTC.

This clonotype was observed a few times. The chain uses TRBV5-5 and TRBJ2-2, with D unclear. CDR1 SGHKS and CDR2 YYEKEE come from the germline V gene (reference sequence). V was cut by 4 bases and J by 7 bases, with 20 bases left in between. The CDR3 runs 16 residues. The CDR3 DNA reads as TGTGCCAGCAGCGCCCGGGTCCCTGACGGTGGCGGGGAGCTGTTTTTT. Translating gives CASSARVPDGGGELFF.

The V gene is TRBV7-3, the J gene TRBJ2-1; the match to TRBD1 covers 9 bases. Germline assignment: CDR1 SGHTA and CDR2 FQGTGA. The V segment lost 4 bases and the J segment 7 bases; nucleotides outside the gene matches: 5. The CDR3 sequence is 14 residues long. The chain's CDR3 is CASSSGTGSNEQFF. CDR3 DNA: TGTGCCAGCAGCTCAGGGACAGGGAGTAATGAGCAGTTCTTC.

The gene calls are TRBV18 and TRBJ1-2; D unresolved. Germline-derived CDR1 and CDR2 are KGHSH and LQKENI. This CDR3 comprises 15 residues. Trimming removed 4 bases at V and 1 base at J, with 13 bases between. The DNA for the CDR3 is TGTGCCAGCTCACAAGGAGACGGGGATAACTATGGCTACACCTTC. Encoded protein: CASSQGDGDNYGYTF.

This clonotype was picked up a small number of times. The rearrangement links TRBV5-4 to TRBJ2-1; D is perhaps TRBD1 (5 bases). V lost 0 bases and J lost 6, with 16 bases in between. The CDR3 covers 16 residues. Looked up from germline, CDR1 is SGHNT and CDR2 is YYREEE (reference sequence). The CDR3 DNA reads as TGTGCCAGCAGCTTGGGGGGTCAGGGTGGATTCAATGAGCAGTTCTTC. Its translation is CASSLGGQGGFNEQFF.

The chain recombines TRBV25-1 with TRBJ2-6, with D uncertain. Deletions cut 2 bases from V and 5 bases from J, with 13 bases between. Germline V lookup: CDR1 MGHDK, CDR2 SYGVNS. The CDR3 is made up of 16 amino acids. The CDR3: CASSEASQLWANVLTF. In nucleotides, the CDR3 is TGTGCCAGCAGTGAAGCGAGCCAACTCTGGGCCAACGTCCTGACTTTC.

This clonotype has more than one count but fewer than ten. This chain links TRBV7-9 with TRBJ1-2; TRBD1 is a possible D gene (6 bases). V dropped 4 bases and J dropped 4 bases, with 19 bases sitting between them. This CDR3 spans 16 amino acids. Looked up from germline, CDR1 is SEHNR and CDR2 is FQNEAQ (reference sequence). CDR3 nucleotide sequence: TGTGCCAGCAGCTCTTCGTCAGGGGACGGCGGCTATGGCTACACCTTC. It is translated as CASSSSSGDGGYGYTF.

The rearrangement links TRBV7-2 to TRBJ2-1, with a weak D call TRBD2 (5 bases). Germline assignment: CDR1 SGHTA and CDR2 FQGNSA. The V gene lost 5 bases and the J gene lost 4 bases, with 12 bases spanning the gap. The length of the CDR3 is 14 residues. CDR3 sequence: CASSPSGGYNEQFF. The CDR3 DNA reads TGTGCCAGCAGCCCCTCCGGCGGGTACAATGAGCAGTTCTTC.

The V call is TRBV6-5, the J call TRBJ2-6; TRBD1 matches 8 bases. The V gene end was trimmed by 10 bases and the J gene end by 3 bases; junction bases not matched to a gene: 5. From germline, CDR1 is MNHEY and CDR2 SVGAGI. This CDR3 is built from 14 residues. The chain's CDR3 is CATRQGSGANVLTF. Here the CDR3 DNA reads TGTGCCACCAGACAGGGGAGTGGGGCCAACGTCCTGACTTTC.

The chain recombines TRBV24-1 with TRBJ2-1; possibly TRBD2 for D (5 bases). The germline CDR1 and CDR2 sequences are KGHDR and SFDVKD. V was shortened by 0 bases and J by 7 bases, with 9 bases between the two germline ends. This CDR3 contains 14 residues. In DNA, the CDR3 is TGTGCCACCAGTGATTTGCACGGCGGGAATGAGCAGTTCTTC. Encoded protein: CATSDLHGGNEQFF.

This clonotype was counted ten times or more. This sequence joins TRBV6-2 or TRBV6-3 and TRBJ1-5; the D is unclear. The V gene lost 4 bases and the J gene lost 0 bases, with 10 bases spanning the gap. The germline V gene encodes CDR1 MNHEY and CDR2 SVGEGT. This CDR3 has 15 residues. In DNA form, the CDR3 reads TGTGCCAGCAGTTCAATTTCTTATAGCAATCAGCCCCAGCATTTT. This codes for CASSSISYSNQPQHF.

J is TRBJ2-5 and V is TRBV20-1; possibly TRBD1 or TRBD2 for D (5 bases each). Per the germline V gene, CDR1 is DFQATT and CDR2 is SNEGSKA (reference sequence). CDR3 length: 15 amino acids. The germline V and J ends were trimmed by 1 base and 4 bases, with 16 bases remaining between them. This CDR3 is CSARVEGSWGETQYF. CDR3 nucleotides: TGCAGTGCTAGAGTCGAGGGGTCCTGGGGAGAGACCCAGTACTTC.

There are many counts of this clonotype. This chain uses TRBV7-9 with TRBJ2-3; TRBD2 might be the D (5 bases). There are 11 residues in the CDR3. The ends were cut back, 5 bases at V and 6 bases at J, with 6 bases in the middle. Looked up from germline, CDR1 is SEHNR and CDR2 is FQNEAQ (reference sequence). The CDR3, as DNA: TGTGCCAGCAGCGGGGAGGATACGCAGTATTTT. Translated, it gives CASSGEDTQYF.

The J gene is TRBJ1-1, the V gene TRBV6-6, with a weak D call TRBD1 (6 bases). This CDR3 contains 14 residues. CDR1 is MNHNY, CDR2 SVGAGI, per germline (reference sequence). V was cut by 6 bases and J by 0 bases, with 11 bases left in between. The CDR3 reads CASRQGRLNTEAFF. The CDR3 DNA reads TGTGCCAGCAGACAGGGACGGCTGAACACTGAAGCTTTCTTT.

The sample holds a few counts of this clonotype. CDR3 sequence reads: CASSQGQMGQPQHF. The CDR3 region has the DNA TGTGCCAGCAGCCAAGGACAAATGGGGCAGCCCCAGCATTTT. V usage is TRBV16 and J usage is TRBJ1-5; the D gene is possibly TRBD1 (5 bases). From germline, CDR1 is KGHSY and CDR2 FQNENV. V lost 2 bases and J lost 7, with 12 bases in between. The CDR3 has 14 amino acids.